One and the same sample provided the 2 T cell receptor beta chains below, sequenced in a study of early T cells in non-severe SARS-CoV-2 infection. Using its own MiXCR run on the 5' RACE reads, TCRdb lists one record per CDR3 protein. The data hold roughly 43,000 distinct CDR3 sequences, with about 25% observed a single time. The sequenced sample was whole blood, obtained at baseline. Receptors were obtained from an adult who was a healthcare worker with PCR-confirmed SARS-CoV-2 infection or an uninfected control (not recorded which).

The DNA for the CDR3 is TGTGCCAGCATCTACCCCGGGACCGAAATCAACTATGGCTACACCTTC. This gives the protein CASIYPGTEINYGYTF. The chain has TRBV21-1 and TRBJ1-2; the table gives TRBD1 as D, unverified against the DNA. TRBV21-1 represents a pseudogene. There are 16 residues in the CDR3.

This clonotype was counted a few times. The chain is built from TRBV7-2 and TRBJ2-5; D could derive from TRBD1 or TRBD2 (6 bases each). CDR1 and CDR2 (germline): SGHTA, FQGNSA. V shed 5 bases and J shed 2 bases, with 18 bases lying between them. The CDR3 loop spans 16 amino acids. The CDR3 sequence is CASSPVDRRGQETQYF. The CDR3 nucleotides read TGTGCCAGCAGCCCCGTTGACAGGCGGGGACAAGAGACCCAGTACTTC.